One and the same sample provided the 32 T cell receptor beta chains below, sequenced in a study of shared T cell receptors in the human thymus. The assay was immunoSEQ multiplex PCR, and TCRdb's table has in-frame clones only and misses some. The table includes approximately 490,000 clones, roughly 74% detected once. These records were also assigned to another study, of human thymus T cells.

The sequenced material came from thymocytes. These receptors all stem from a boy in the first two years of life with a congenital heart defect.

The chain links TRBV5-6 to TRBJ2-2; no firm D call. The CDR3 consists of 16 residues. V gave up 4 bases and J gave up 1 base, with 14 bases separating them. The germline gives CDR1 SGHDT, CDR2 YYEEEE. Written as DNA, the CDR3 is TGTGCCAGCAGCCTAACAGAGATTCAGAACACCGGGGAGCTGTTTTTT. Its translation is CASSLTEIQNTGELFF.

This chain connects TRBV4-3 to TRBJ2-7; 9 bases match TRBD1. Losses at the gene ends were 4 bases for V and 1 base for J; bases not matched to a gene: 2. Germline CDR1 and CDR2: LGHNA and YSLEER. This CDR3 has 14 residues. The CDR3 DNA is TGCGCCAGCAGCCCCGGGACAGGGTCCTACGAGCAGTACTTC. This codes for CASSPGTGSYEQYF.

The chain combines TRBV4-3 with TRBJ2-1, with 7 bases aligning to TRBD2. V trimming: 1 base; J trimming: 7 bases; junction bases outside the gene matches: 16. Germline V gene data show CDR1 as LGHNA and CDR2 as YSLEER. This CDR3 is 18 amino acids long. The chain's CDR3 is CASSQVPWAWGGENEQFF. CDR3 coding DNA: TGCGCCAGCAGCCAAGTCCCCTGGGCCTGGGGGGGAGAAAATGAGCAGTTCTTC.

In its sample, this clone was seen once. This chain connects TRBV27 to TRBJ2-2; 8 positions agree with TRBD1. The trim removed 2 bases at V and 3 bases at J, leaving 11 bases unmatched. This CDR3 contains 18 residues. In germline, CDR1 is MNHEY, CDR2 SMNVEV (reference sequence). CDR3 loop: CASSLIQAGTGHTGELFF. The CDR3 DNA follows: TGTGCCAGCAGTTTAATACAAGCCGGGACAGGACACACCGGGGAGCTGTTTTTT.

The chain links TRBV27 to TRBJ2-7, with 10 positions matching TRBD1. Per the germline V gene, CDR1 is MNHEY and CDR2 is SMNVEV (reference sequence). J was trimmed by 5 bases and V by 8 bases; bases with no gene match: 24. The CDR3 has 19 amino acids. DNA of the CDR3: TGTGCCAGCGCCCGGGGGACAGGGGACCGAGGAAGCTCCGTGGACGAGCAGTACTTC. Amino acids: CASARGTGDRGSSVDEQYF.

The V and J genes are TRBV5-4 and TRBJ1-2; 8 nucleotides match TRBD1. The V gene's germline CDR1 is SGHNT and CDR2 YYREEE (reference sequence). The trim removed 0 bases at V and 5 bases at J, leaving 12 bases unmatched. The CDR3 runs 17 residues. The CDR3 is CASSLDGQGREKYGYTF. CDR3 nucleotide sequence: TGTGCCAGCAGCTTGGACGGACAGGGAAGAGAAAAGTATGGCTACACCTTC.

J is TRBJ2-7 and V is TRBV27, with 13 bases that match TRBD2. The CDR3 totals 17 residues. V lost 7 bases, J lost 1 base, and 10 bases stayed unmatched. Per the germline V gene, CDR1 is MNHEY and CDR2 is SMNVEV (reference sequence). The CDR3 DNA is TGTGCCAGCACCTCCGTAGGGACTAGCGGGGATTCCTACGAGCAGTACTTC. Protein product: CASTSVGTSGDSYEQYF.

The chain joins TRBV28 to TRBJ2-7; 10 positions match TRBD2. Germline loops: CDR1 MDHEN, CDR2 SYDVKM. This CDR3 has 16 residues. The V and J ends lost 6 bases and 3 bases, in that order; junction bases with no gene match: 11. In nucleotides, the CDR3 is TGTGCCAGCAGAGAAGGACCGGGACTAGCGAGCTACGAGCAGTACTTC. It yields the protein CASREGPGLASYEQYF.

The chain carries TRBV19 and TRBJ2-2; D gene uncertain. The CDR3 extends over 11 amino acids. Germline V lookup: CDR1 LNHDA, CDR2 SQIVND (reference sequence). With 3 bases removed from V and 6 bases from J, the gap between germline ends came to 2 bases. The CDR3 protein is CASSIAGELFF. CDR3 in DNA: TGTGCCAGTAGTATCGCCGGGGAGCTGTTTTTT.

This clone was counted only a few times. The chain links TRBV9 to TRBJ2-1; 12 bases agree with TRBD2. The CDR3 is 17 amino acids. V lost 3 bases, J lost 6 bases, and 10 bases stayed unmatched. The germline V gene encodes CDR1 SGDLS and CDR2 YYNGEE. The CDR3 protein is CASSGPSSGRAFNEQFF. CDR3 coding DNA: TGTGCCAGCAGCGGCCCATCTAGCGGGAGGGCCTTCAATGAGCAGTTCTTC.

With respect to this clone: The same CDR3 is also encoded by other DNA sequences in this sample. This chain links TRBV5-4 with TRBJ1-1; D is perhaps TRBD1 (6 bases). From germline, CDR1 is SGHNT and CDR2 YYREEE (reference sequence). The V end was cut by 0 bases, the J end by 0 bases, with 12 bases between. This CDR3 is built from 16 residues. CDR3 DNA: TGTGCCAGCAGCTTGGGTGGGGGCGGAATGAACACTGAAGCTTTCTTT. Translated: CASSLGGGGMNTEAFF. Looking up the rest from reference TRBV5-4 and TRBJ1-1 gives the full variable domain: ETGVTQSPTHLIKTRGQQVTLRCSSQSGHNTVSWYQQALGQGPQFIFQYYREEENGRGNFPPRFSGLQFPNYSSELNVNALELDDSALYLCASSLGGGGMNTEAFFGQGTRLTVV.

As for this clone: At the DNA level, this CDR3 is encoded by other sequences in the same sample as well. V and J are TRBV4-3 and TRBJ1-5; D is possibly TRBD1 (5 bases). The V end lost 0 bases, the J end lost 7 bases, and 10 bases lay between the germline ends. The CDR3 covers 14 residues. The germline gives CDR1 LGHNA, CDR2 YSLEER. Written as DNA, the CDR3 is TGCGCCAGCAGCCAAGATAGGGGAGGGCAGCCCCAGCATTTT. Residues: CASSQDRGGQPQHF.

The chain carries TRBV15 and TRBJ2-1, with D unresolved. Trimming removed 2 bases at V and 9 bases at J, with 14 bases between. The CDR3 contains 14 residues. Germline loops: CDR1 LNHNV, CDR2 YYDKDF (reference sequence). CDR3 sequence reads: CATSRRYFLSEQFF. The DNA of the CDR3 is TGTGCCACCAGCAGACGCTACTTCCTTAGTGAGCAGTTCTTC.

This chain connects TRBV23-1 to TRBJ2-7, with 7 bases that match TRBD1. TRBV23-1 is designated an ORF whose function remains uncertain. The CDR3 consists of 13 residues. Unmatched junction bases numbered 7, after V lost 6 bases and J lost 5 bases. The CDR3 DNA sequence: TGCGCCAGCAGGCCCAGGGGGTCCCACGAGCAGTACTTC. Translated: CASRPRGSHEQYF.

The chain links TRBV7-9 to TRBJ1-3, with D possibly TRBD1 on 6 matching bases. The CDR3 runs 18 residues. V lost 5 bases and J 0 bases, leaving 20 bases between the germline ends. Germline values: CDR1 SEHNR, CDR2 FQNEAQ (reference sequence). The CDR3 loop is CASSHTPRTVLSGNTIYF. CDR3 sequence (DNA): TGTGCCAGCAGCCACACCCCTAGGACAGTCCTCTCTGGAAACACCATATATTTT.

The chain is built from TRBV9 and TRBJ1-2, with D perhaps matching TRBD1 (6 bases). This CDR3 is built from 16 residues. Germline V CDR1 and CDR2: SGDLS, YYNGEE. V lost 4 bases and J 2 bases, leaving 18 bases between the germline ends. CDR3 sequence (DNA): TGTGCCAGCAGCCGAGGGGGACACAGATCGAACTATGGCTACACCTTC. Residues: CASSRGGHRSNYGYTF.

The chain has TRBV19 and TRBJ2-1; 10 bases map to TRBD2. The CDR3 loop spans 14 amino acids. The germline CDR1 and CDR2 sequences are LNHDA and SQIVND (reference sequence). V was pared by 5 bases and J by 6 bases, with 4 bases of the junction left unmatched. The CDR3 loop is CASSPSGSCNEQFF. In DNA form, the CDR3 reads TGTGCCAGTAGTCCTAGCGGGAGCTGCAATGAGCAGTTCTTC.

The V call is TRBV27, the J call TRBJ2-7; D may be TRBD2 (6 bases). Trimming removed 8 bases at V and 5 bases at J, with 13 bases between. The CDR3 extends over 12 amino acids. CDR1 and CDR2 from the germline V gene are MNHEY and SMNVEV (reference sequence). The CDR3, as DNA: TGTGCCAGCGGCCCGGGGGAGGACGAGCAGTACTTC. It encodes CASGPGEDEQYF.

The genes are TRBV7-6 and TRBJ2-1; TRBD2 matches at 9 bases. The junction had 4 bases not matched to a gene; V was cut back by 1 base and J by 0 bases. Germline CDR1 reads SGHVS; CDR2 reads FNYEAQ. This CDR3 spans 17 amino acids. The CDR3 loop is CASSLVGGRASYNEQFF. In DNA, the CDR3 is TGTGCCAGCAGCTTAGTAGGCGGGAGGGCCTCCTACAATGAGCAGTTCTTC.

The chain combines TRBV7-2 with TRBJ2-1; 9 positions agree with TRBD2. The CDR3 covers 17 residues. The V and J ends lost 5 bases and 4 bases, in that order; junction bases with no gene match: 12. CDR1 and CDR2 (germline): SGHTA, FQGNSA. The CDR3: CASSTSPGLAHYNEQFF. The CDR3 DNA reads TGTGCCAGCAGCACTTCCCCGGGACTAGCACATTACAATGAGCAGTTCTTC.

V is TRBV7-2 and J is TRBJ1-5, with 8 bases that match TRBD1. Germline V lookup: CDR1 SGHTA, CDR2 FQGNSA. CDR3 size: 15 residues. Trimming took 6 bases from V and 0 from J; bases not matched to a gene: 4. CDR3 DNA: TGTGCCAGCAGTCCAGGGGGCTATAGCAATCAGCCCCAGCATTTT. Its protein is CASSPGGYSNQPQHF.

This chain links TRBV25-1 with TRBJ2-5; tentatively, D is TRBD2 (5 bases). The germline gives CDR1 MGHDK, CDR2 SYGVNS. The CDR3 is made up of 15 amino acids. Trimming took 6 bases from V and 5 from J, leaving 19 bases between them. CDR3 sequence reads: CASRTMGAERETQYF. CDR3 DNA: TGTGCCAGCAGGACCATGGGAGCGGAACGGGAGACCCAGTACTTC. The full variable domain, its missing parts supplied by reference TRBV25-1 and TRBJ2-5, is EADIYQTPRYLVIGTGKKITLECSQTMGHDKMYWYQQDPGMELHLIHYSYGVNSTEKGDLSSESTVSRIRTEHFPLTLESARPSHTSQYLCASRTMGAERETQYFGPGTRLLVL.

CDR3: CASSLWASGFDEQYF. The CDR3 DNA follows: TGTGCCAGCAGTTTATGGGCTAGCGGGTTTGACGAGCAGTACTTC. V usage is TRBV27 and J usage is TRBJ2-7, with 8 positions matching TRBD2. V lost 1 base and J lost 5; bases outside the gene matches: 7. Germline lookup yields CDR1 MNHEY and CDR2 SMNVEV (reference sequence). CDR3 size: 15 residues.

This clone was recorded once. This sequence joins TRBV7-2 and TRBJ2-1; TRBD1 matches 8 bases. The CDR3 is 15 amino acids. CDR1 is SGHTA, CDR2 FQGNSA, per germline. The ends lost 4 bases at V and 2 bases at J; junction bases unmatched: 4. The CDR3 DNA reads TGTGCCAGCAGCTCCTCAGGGGGCCCCTACAATGAGCAGTTCTTC. Its protein product is CASSSSGGPYNEQFF. Full variable domain (outside the CDR3, taken from reference TRBV7-2 and TRBJ2-1): GAGVSQSPSNKVTEKGKDVELRCDPISGHTALYWYRQSLGQGLEFLIYFQGNSAPDKSGLPSDRFSAERTGGSVSTLTIQRTQQEDSAVYLCASSSSGGPYNEQFFGPGTRLTVL.

This chain connects TRBV6-1 to TRBJ2-7, with D tentatively TRBD1 (6 bases). Germline lookup yields CDR1 MNHNS and CDR2 SASEGT. The CDR3 runs to 13 residues. V was cut by 8 bases and J by 0 bases, with 11 bases left in between. The CDR3: CASQRQDSYEQYF. DNA of the CDR3: TGTGCCAGCCAAAGACAGGACTCCTACGAGCAGTACTTC.

This chain uses TRBV25-1 with TRBJ2-6; 7 positions match TRBD1. The V segment lost 5 bases and the J segment 2 bases; nucleotides outside the gene matches: 12. This CDR3 is 18 amino acids long. CDR1 is MGHDK, CDR2 SYGVNS, per germline. The CDR3 is CASSPRQGIRPGANVLTF. CDR3 DNA: TGTGCCAGCAGTCCGAGACAGGGAATCAGGCCTGGGGCCAACGTCCTGACTTTC.

This clone was detected only once. The chain combines TRBV27 with TRBJ2-2, with D possibly being TRBD2 (6 bases). The CDR3 loop spans 16 amino acids. Trimming pared 1 base from V and 4 bases from J, leaving 13 bases between. CDR1 and CDR2 (germline): MNHEY, SMNVEV (reference sequence). CDR3 loop: CASSLYPGEGTGELFF. DNA for the CDR3: TGTGCCAGCAGTTTATACCCGGGAGAGGGCACCGGGGAGCTGTTTTTT.

This sequence joins TRBV29-1 and TRBJ2-4; TRBD2 aligns across 8 bases. The CDR3 is made up of 15 amino acids. Germline CDR1 reads SQVTM; CDR2 reads ANQGSEA. Germline trimming cut 6 bases from V and 7 bases from J; bases unmatched to any gene: 14. CDR3 nucleotide sequence: TGCAGCGTCGAGTGGTCTCGGGAGGGTGGGAACATTCAGTACTTC. Translated, it gives CSVEWSREGGNIQYF.

Only one count was recorded for this clone. The genes are TRBV5-6 and TRBJ2-5, with D unresolved. The CDR3 is made up of 11 amino acids. The V end lost 4 bases, the J end lost 2 bases, and 3 bases lay between the germline ends. Germline V gives CDR1 SGHDT, CDR2 YYEEEE. The CDR3 here is CASSTQETQYF. The DNA of the CDR3 is TGTGCCAGCAGCACTCAAGAGACCCAGTACTTC.

In its sample, this clone was seen a few times. The gene calls are TRBV30 and TRBJ2-1; 7 positions agree with TRBD2. Trimming cost V 4 bases and J 3 bases; bases outside gene matches: 6. In germline, CDR1 is GTSNPN, CDR2 SVGIG (reference sequence). The CDR3 spans 14 residues. The DNA of the CDR3 is TGTGCCTGGATTGGACTAGGGAACTACAATGAGCAGTTCTTC. It is translated as CAWIGLGNYNEQFF. The full variable domain, with the rest looked up from reference TRBV30 and TRBJ2-1, is SQTIHQWPATLVQPVGSPLSLECTVEGTSNPNLYWYRQAAGRGLQLLFYSVGIGQISSEVPQNLSASRPQDRQFILSSKKLLLSDSGFYLCAWIGLGNYNEQFFGPGTRLTVL.

The chain couples TRBV25-1 to TRBJ2-3; 11 bases are a match to TRBD2. This CDR3 has 15 amino acids. The V gene's germline CDR1 is MGHDK and CDR2 SYGVNS. Losses at the gene ends were 8 bases for V and 4 bases for J; bases not matched to a gene: 8. The CDR3 nucleotides read TGTGCCAGCTCCCTACTAGCGGGAGTTCCAGATACGCAGTATTTT. It specifies CASSLLAGVPDTQYF. Full variable domain (remainder filled in from reference TRBV25-1 and TRBJ2-3): EADIYQTPRYLVIGTGKKITLECSQTMGHDKMYWYQQDPGMELHLIHYSYGVNSTEKGDLSSESTVSRIRTEHFPLTLESARPSHTSQYLCASSLLAGVPDTQYFGPGTRLTVL.

V usage is TRBV5-1 and J usage is TRBJ2-5, with unresolved D. V was cut by 0 bases and J by 1 base, with 13 bases left in between. Germline V lookup: CDR1 SGHRS, CDR2 YFSETQ. The CDR3 is 16 amino acids. CDR3 in amino acids: CASSLGPAPTQETQYF. The CDR3 DNA reads TGCGCCAGCAGCTTGGGCCCAGCGCCAACCCAAGAGACCCAGTACTTC.